This T cell receptor beta chain was retrieved from a study of response to subunit inactivated influenza vaccine. Comment on this clonotype: What it binds is unknown.

This CDR3 region has 13 residues. V lost 6 bases and J 8 bases, leaving 16 bases between the germline ends. Study findings and constraints: Every seasonal influenza vaccination brings in few new T cells, the authors suggested.

One entry per CDR3 protein, called by TCRdb with MiXCR from the RT-PCR reads. Counted here are fewer than 550,000 distinct CDR3 sequences, 25% occurring once; the ten biggest clones make up under 2.5%. This chain links TRBV12-3 or TRBV12-4 with TRBJ1-2, with D possibly TRBD1 on 6 matching bases. This sequence originates from a man aged 50 or older who received an inactivated influenza vaccine. Sequences were derived from CD4+ T cells sorted from PBMCs, sampled less than 6 days after vaccination. The CDR3 protein is CASRPTGSHGYTF. In DNA form, the CDR3 reads TGTGCCAGCAGACCAACAGGGTCTCACGGCTACACCTTC.